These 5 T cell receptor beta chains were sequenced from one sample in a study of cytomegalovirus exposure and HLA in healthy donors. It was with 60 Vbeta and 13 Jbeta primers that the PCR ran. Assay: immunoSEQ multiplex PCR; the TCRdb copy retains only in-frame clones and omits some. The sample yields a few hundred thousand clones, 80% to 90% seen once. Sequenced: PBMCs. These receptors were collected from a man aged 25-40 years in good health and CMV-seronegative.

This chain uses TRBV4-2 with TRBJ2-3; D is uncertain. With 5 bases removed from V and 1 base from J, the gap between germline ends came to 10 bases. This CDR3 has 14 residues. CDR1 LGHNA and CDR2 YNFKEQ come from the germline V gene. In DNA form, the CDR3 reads TGTGCCAGCAGCTACTTCGCCGGCACAGATACGCAGTATTTT. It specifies CASSYFAGTDTQYF.

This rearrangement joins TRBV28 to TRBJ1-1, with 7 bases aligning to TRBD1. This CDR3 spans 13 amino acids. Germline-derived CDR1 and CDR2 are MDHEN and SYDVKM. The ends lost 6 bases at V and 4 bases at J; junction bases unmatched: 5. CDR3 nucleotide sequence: TGTGCCAGCAGGACAGGGTTGTCCACTGAAGCTTTCTTT. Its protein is CASRTGLSTEAFF.

The chain's CDR3 is CASSLEGRVNEKLFF. The DNA of the CDR3 is TGTGCCAGCAGCTTAGAGGGCAGGGTTAATGAAAAACTGTTTTTT. The chain joins TRBV7-9 to TRBJ1-4; maybe TRBD1 (5 bases). The CDR3 runs 15 residues. Looked up from germline, CDR1 is SEHNR and CDR2 is FQNEAQ (reference sequence). Trimming pared 1 base from V and 4 bases from J, leaving 10 bases between.

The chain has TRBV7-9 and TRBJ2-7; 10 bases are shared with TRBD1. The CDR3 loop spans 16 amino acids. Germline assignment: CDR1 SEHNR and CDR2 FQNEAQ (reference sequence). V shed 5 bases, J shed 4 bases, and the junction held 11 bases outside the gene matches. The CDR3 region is CASSPLGQGIQYEQYF. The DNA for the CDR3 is TGTGCCAGCAGCCCACTGGGACAGGGGATACAGTACGAGCAGTACTTC.

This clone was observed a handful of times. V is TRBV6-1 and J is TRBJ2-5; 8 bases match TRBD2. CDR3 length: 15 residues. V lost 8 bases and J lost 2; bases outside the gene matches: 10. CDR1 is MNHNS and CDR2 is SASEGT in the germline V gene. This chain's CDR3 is CASRPGGVFQETQYF. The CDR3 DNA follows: TGTGCCAGCCGACCGGGGGGGGTATTTCAAGAGACCCAGTACTTC.